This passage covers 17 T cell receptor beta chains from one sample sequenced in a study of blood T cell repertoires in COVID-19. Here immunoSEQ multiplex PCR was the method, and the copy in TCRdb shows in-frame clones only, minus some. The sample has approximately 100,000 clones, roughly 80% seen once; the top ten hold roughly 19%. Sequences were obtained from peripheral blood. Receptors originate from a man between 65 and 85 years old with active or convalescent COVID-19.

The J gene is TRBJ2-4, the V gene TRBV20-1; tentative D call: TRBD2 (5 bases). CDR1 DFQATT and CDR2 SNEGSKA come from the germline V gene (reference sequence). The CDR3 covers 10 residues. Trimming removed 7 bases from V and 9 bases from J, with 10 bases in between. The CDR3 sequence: CSVGVPIQYF. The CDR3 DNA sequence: TGCAGTGTCGGGGTCCCCATTCAGTACTTC.

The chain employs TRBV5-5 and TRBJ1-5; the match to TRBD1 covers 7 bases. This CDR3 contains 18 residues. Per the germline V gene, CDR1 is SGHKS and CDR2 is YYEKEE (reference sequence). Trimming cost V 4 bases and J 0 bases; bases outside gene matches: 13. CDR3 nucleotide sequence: TGTGCCAGCAGCGGGGGCGACAGGGCCTACTATAGCAATCAGCCCCAGCATTTT. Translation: CASSGGDRAYYSNQPQHF.

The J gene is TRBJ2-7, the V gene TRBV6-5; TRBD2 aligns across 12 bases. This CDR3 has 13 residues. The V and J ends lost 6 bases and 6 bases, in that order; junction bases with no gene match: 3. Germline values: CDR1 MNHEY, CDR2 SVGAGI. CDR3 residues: CASRTSGGIEQYF. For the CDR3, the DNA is TGTGCCAGCAGGACTAGCGGGGGAATCGAGCAGTACTTC.

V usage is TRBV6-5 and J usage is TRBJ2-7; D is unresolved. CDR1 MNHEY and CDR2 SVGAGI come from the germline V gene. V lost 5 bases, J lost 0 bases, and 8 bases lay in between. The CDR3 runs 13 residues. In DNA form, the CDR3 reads TGTGCCAGCAGTCTCGTTAGCTCCTACGAGCAGTACTTC. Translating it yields CASSLVSSYEQYF.

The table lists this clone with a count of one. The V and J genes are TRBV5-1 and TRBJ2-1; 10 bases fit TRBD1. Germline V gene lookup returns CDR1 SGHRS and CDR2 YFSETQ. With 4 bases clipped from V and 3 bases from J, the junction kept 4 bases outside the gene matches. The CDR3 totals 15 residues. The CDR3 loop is CASSVTGGLYNEQFF. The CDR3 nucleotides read TGCGCCAGCAGCGTGACAGGGGGCCTCTACAATGAGCAGTTCTTC.

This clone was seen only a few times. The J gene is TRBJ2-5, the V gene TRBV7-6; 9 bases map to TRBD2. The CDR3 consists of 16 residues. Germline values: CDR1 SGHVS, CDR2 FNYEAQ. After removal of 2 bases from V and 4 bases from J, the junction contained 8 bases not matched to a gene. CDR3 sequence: CASSLRGREGPETQYF. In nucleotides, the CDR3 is TGTGCCAGCAGCTTACGGGGGCGGGAGGGCCCAGAGACCCAGTACTTC. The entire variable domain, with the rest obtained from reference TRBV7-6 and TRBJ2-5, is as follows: GAGVSQSPRYKVTKRGQDVALRCDPISGHVSLYWYRQALGQGPEFLTYFNYEAQQDKSGLPNDRFSAERPEGSISTLTIQRTEQRDSAMYRCASSLRGREGPETQYFGPGTRLLVL.

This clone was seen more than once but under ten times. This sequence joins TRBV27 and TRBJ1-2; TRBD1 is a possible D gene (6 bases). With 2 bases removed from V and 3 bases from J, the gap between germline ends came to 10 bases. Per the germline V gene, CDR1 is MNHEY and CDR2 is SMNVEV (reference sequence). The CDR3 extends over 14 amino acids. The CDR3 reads CASSLGGQDYGYTF. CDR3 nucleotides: TGTGCCAGCAGTTTAGGGGGCCAGGACTATGGCTACACCTTC.

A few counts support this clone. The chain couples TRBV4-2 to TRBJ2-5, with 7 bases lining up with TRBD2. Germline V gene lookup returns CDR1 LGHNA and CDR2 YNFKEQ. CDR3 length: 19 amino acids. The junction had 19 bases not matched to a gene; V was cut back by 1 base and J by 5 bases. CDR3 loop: CASSQVGIRWLAEGETQYF. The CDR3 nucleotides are TGTGCCAGCAGCCAAGTGGGAATTAGGTGGCTAGCGGAGGGGGAGACCCAGTACTTC.

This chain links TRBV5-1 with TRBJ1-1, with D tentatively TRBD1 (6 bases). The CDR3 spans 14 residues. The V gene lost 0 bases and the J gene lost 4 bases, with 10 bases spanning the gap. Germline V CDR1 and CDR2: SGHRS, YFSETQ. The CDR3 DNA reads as TGCGCCAGCAGCTTGGGGGACACGAGCACTGAAGCTTTCTTT. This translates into CASSLGDTSTEAFF.

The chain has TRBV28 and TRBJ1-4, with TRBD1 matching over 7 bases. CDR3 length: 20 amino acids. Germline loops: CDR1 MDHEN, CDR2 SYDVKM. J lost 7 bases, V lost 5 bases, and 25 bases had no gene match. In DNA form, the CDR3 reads TGTGCCAGCAGTCTTTCTAACTCGACAGGGTGGGAGGAGGTGAGTGAAAAACTGTTTTTT. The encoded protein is CASSLSNSTGWEEVSEKLFF.

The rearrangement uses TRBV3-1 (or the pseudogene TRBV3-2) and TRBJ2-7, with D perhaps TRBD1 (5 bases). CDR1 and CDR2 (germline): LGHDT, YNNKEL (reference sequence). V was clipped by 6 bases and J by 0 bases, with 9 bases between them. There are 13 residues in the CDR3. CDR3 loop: CASSFRDSYEQYF. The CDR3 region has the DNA TGTGCCAGCAGTTTCAGGGACTCCTACGAGCAGTACTTC.

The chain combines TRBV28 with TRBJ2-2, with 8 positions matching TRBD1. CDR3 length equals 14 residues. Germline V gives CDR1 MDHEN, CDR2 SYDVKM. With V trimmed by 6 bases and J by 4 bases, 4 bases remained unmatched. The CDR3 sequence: CASSRTGSTGELFF. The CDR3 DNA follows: TGTGCCAGCAGCCGGACAGGGTCCACCGGGGAGCTGTTTTTT.

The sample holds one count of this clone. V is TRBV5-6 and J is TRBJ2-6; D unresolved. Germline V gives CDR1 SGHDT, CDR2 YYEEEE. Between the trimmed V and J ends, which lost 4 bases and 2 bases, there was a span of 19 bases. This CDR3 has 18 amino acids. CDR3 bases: TGTGCCAGCAGCCCCCATCTTTCGAGAGGCCCTGGGGCCAACGTCCTGACTTTC. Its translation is CASSPHLSRGPGANVLTF. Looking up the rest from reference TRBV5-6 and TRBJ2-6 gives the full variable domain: DAGVTQSPTHLIKTRGQQVTLRCSPKSGHDTVSWYQQALGQGPQFIFQYYEEEERQRGNFPDRFSGHQFPNYSSELNVNALLLGDSALYLCASSPHLSRGPGANVLTFGAGSRLTVL.

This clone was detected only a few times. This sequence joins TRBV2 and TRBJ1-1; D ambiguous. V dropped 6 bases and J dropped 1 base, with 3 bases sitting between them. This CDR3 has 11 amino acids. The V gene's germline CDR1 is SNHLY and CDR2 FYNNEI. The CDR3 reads CASRRNTEAFF. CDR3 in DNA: TGTGCCAGCAGGAGGAACACTGAAGCTTTCTTT.

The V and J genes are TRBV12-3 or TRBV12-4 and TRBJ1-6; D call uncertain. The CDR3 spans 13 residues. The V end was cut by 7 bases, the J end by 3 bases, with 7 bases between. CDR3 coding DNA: TGTGCCAGCACAGACAACTATAATTCACCCCTCCACTTT. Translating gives CASTDNYNSPLHF.

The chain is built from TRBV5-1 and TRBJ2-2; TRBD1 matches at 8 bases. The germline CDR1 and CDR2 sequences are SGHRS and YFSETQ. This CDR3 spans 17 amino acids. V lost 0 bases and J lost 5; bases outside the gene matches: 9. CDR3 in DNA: TGCGCCAGCAGCTTGGAAGGTCAGGGGGCATGGACCGGGGAGCTGTTTTTT. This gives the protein CASSLEGQGAWTGELFF.

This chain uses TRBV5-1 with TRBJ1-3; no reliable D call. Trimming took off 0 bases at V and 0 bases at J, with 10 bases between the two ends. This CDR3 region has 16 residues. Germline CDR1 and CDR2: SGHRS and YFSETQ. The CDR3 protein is CASSLVEESSGNTIYF. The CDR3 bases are TGCGCCAGCAGCTTGGTTGAAGAGAGCTCTGGAAACACCATATATTTT.